The clone carrying this TCR beta chain was recorded at least ten times. Its antigen is currently unknown. Individual cDNA molecules were tagged with unique molecular identifiers, the study reported. One entry per CDR3 protein results from TCRdb running MiXCR on the 5' RACE reads. This sample yields about 100,000 distinct CDR3 sequences, of which approximately 13% are seen a single time; around 2.4% belongs to the top ten. This entry is derived from a study of early T cells in non-severe SARS-CoV-2 infection. In the study overall: The chains were unpaired, and the sequenced material was bulk RNA from unsorted whole blood.

Findings and limits, study-wide: Matching results from VDJdb favored anti-spike CD8 responses, leaving private and CD4 specificities undetected.

With 2 bases removed from V and 5 bases from J, the gap between germline ends came to 17 bases. The CDR3 is 15 amino acids. Germline CDR1 and CDR2: SQVTM and ANQGSEA. This chain links TRBV29-1 with TRBJ2-3, with unresolved D. Sequenced input: whole blood. This clonotype originated in an adult who was a healthcare worker with PCR-confirmed SARS-CoV-2 infection or an uninfected control (not recorded which). CDR3 bases: TGCAGCGTTGAAAGTGGGCCCATGATGGGAGATACGCAGTATTTT. It is translated as CSVESGPMMGDTQYF.